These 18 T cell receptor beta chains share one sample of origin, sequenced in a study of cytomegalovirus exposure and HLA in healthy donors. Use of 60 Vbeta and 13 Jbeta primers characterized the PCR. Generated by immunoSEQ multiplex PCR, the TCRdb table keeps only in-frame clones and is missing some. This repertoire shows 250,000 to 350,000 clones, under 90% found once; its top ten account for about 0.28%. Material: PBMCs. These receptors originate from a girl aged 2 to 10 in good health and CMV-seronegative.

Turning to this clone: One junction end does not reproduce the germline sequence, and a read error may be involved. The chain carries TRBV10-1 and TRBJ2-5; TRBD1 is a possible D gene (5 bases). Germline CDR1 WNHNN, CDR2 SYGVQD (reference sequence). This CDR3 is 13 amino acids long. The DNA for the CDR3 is TGCGCCAGCAGTGGACAGTACCAAGAGACCCAGCACTTC. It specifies CASSGQYQETQHF.

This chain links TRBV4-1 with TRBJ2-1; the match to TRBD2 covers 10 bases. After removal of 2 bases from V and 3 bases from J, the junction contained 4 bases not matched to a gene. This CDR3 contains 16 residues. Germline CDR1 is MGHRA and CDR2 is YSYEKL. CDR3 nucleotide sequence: TGCGCCAGCAGCCAAAATGGACTAGCGGACTACAATGAGCAGTTCTTC. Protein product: CASSQNGLADYNEQFF.

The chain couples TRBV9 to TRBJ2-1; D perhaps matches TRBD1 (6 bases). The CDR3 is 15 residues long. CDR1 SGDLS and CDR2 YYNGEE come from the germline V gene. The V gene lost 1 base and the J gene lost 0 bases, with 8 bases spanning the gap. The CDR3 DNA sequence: TGTGCCAGCAGCGTACTGGACAGCTCCTACAATGAGCAGTTCTTC. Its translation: CASSVLDSSYNEQFF.

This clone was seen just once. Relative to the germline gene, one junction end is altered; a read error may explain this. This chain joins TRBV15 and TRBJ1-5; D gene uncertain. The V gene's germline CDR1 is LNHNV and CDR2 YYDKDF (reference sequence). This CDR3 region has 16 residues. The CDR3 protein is CATSRVGGLLVQPRHF. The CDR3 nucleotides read TGTGCCACCAGCAGGGTAGGAGGACTGTTGGTTCAGCCCCGGCATTTT.

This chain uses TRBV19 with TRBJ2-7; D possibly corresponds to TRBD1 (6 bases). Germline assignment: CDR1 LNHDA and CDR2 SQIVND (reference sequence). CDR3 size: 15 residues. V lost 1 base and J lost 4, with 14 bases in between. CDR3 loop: CASSIGGGAEYEQYF. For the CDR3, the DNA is TGTGCCAGTAGTATAGGTGGGGGCGCTGAGTACGAGCAGTACTTC.

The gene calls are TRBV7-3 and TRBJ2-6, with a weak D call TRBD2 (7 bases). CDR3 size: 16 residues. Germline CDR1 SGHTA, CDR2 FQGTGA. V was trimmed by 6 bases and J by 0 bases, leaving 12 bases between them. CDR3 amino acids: CASSPGGLSGANVLTF. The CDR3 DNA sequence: TGTGCCAGCAGTCCCGGGGGGCTCTCTGGGGCCAACGTCCTGACTTTC.

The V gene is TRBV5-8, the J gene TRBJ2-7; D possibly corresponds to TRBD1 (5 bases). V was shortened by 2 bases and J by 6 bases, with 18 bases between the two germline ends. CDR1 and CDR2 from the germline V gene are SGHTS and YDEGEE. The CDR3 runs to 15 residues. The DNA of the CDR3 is TGTGCCAGCAGCTTTACAGGAGCCTGGATGGGCGAGCAGTACTTC. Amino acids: CASSFTGAWMGEQYF.

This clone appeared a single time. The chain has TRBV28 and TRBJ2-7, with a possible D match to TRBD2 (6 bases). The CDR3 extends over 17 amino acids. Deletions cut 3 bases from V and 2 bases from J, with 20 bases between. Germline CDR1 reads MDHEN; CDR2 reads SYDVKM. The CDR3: CASSFGALGEAPYEQYF. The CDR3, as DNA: TGTGCCAGCAGTTTCGGGGCCCTAGGGGAGGCCCCCTACGAGCAGTACTTC.

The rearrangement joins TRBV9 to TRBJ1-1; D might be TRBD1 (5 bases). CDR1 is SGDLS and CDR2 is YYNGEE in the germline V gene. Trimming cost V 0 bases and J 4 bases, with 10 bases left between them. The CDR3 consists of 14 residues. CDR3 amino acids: CASSVVSGGTEAFF. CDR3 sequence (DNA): TGTGCCAGCAGCGTAGTGTCGGGGGGCACTGAAGCTTTCTTT.

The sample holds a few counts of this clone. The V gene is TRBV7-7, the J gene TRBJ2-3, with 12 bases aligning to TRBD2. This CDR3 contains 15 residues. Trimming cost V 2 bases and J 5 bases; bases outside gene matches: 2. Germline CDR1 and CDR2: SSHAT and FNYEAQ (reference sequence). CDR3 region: CASSLRGLAGDTQYF. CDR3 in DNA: TGTGCCAGCAGCTTAAGGGGACTAGCGGGAGATACGCAGTATTTT. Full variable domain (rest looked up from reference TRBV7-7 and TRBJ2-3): GAGVSQSPRYKVTKRGQDVTLRCDPISSHATLYWYQQALGQGPEFLTYFNYEAQPDKSGLPSDRFSAERPEGSISTLTIQRTEQRDSAMYRCASSLRGLAGDTQYFGPGTRLTVL.

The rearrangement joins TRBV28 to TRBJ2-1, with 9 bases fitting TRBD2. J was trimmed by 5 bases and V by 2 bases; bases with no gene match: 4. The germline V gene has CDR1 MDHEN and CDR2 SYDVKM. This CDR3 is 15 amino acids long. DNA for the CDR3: TGTGCCAGCAGTTTAGGCGGGGGGGCCCACAATGAGCAGTTCTTC. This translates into CASSLGGGAHNEQFF. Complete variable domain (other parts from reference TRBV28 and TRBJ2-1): DVKVTQSSRYLVKRTGEKVFLECVQDMDHENMFWYRQDPGLGLRLIYFSYDVKMKEKGDIPEGYSVSREKKERFSLILESASTNQTSMYLCASSLGGGAHNEQFFGPGTRLTVL.

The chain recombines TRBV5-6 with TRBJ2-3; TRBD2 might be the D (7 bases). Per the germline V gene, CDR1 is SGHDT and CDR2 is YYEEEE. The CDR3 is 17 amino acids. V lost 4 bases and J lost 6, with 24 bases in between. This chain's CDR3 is CASSGYGGLSPADTQYF. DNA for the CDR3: TGTGCCAGCAGCGGTTACGGGGGGCTATCCCCCGCGGATACGCAGTATTTT.

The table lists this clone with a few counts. The chain's CDR3 is CASRENNEQFF. CDR3 in DNA: TGTGCCAGCAGGGAGAACAATGAGCAGTTCTTC. The chain carries TRBV6-5 and TRBJ2-1; D gene ambiguous. The CDR3 totals 11 residues. Germline V gene lookup returns CDR1 MNHEY and CDR2 SVGAGI. V was clipped by 6 bases and J by 5 bases, with 5 bases between them.

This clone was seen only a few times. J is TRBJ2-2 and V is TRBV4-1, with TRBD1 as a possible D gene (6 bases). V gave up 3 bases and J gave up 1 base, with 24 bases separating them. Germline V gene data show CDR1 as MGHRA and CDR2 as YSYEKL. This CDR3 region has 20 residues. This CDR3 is CASSQLVAAGEWLNTGELFF. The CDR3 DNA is TGCGCCAGCAGCCAGCTCGTGGCGGCAGGGGAATGGTTGAACACCGGGGAGCTGTTTTTT.

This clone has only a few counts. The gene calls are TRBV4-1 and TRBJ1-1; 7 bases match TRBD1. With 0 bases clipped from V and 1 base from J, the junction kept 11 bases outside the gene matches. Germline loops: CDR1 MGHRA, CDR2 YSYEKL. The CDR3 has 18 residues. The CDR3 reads CASSQDSHSDRTNTEAFF. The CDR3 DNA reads TGCGCCAGCAGCCAAGATTCTCACTCGGACAGGACGAACACTGAAGCTTTCTTT.

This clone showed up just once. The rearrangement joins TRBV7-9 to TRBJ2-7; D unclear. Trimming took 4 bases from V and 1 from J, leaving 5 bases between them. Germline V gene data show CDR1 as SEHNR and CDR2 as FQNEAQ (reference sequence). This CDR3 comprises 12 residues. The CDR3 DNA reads TGTGCCAGCAGCTCCTTATCCTACGAGCAGTACTTC. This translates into CASSSLSYEQYF.

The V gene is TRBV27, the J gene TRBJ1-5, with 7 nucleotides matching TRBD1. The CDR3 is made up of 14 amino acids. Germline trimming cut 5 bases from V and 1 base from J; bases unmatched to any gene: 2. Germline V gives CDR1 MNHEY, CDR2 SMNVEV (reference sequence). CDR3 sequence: CASSRQGSNQPQHF. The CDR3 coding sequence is TGTGCCAGCAGTCGACAGGGCAGCAATCAGCCCCAGCATTTT.

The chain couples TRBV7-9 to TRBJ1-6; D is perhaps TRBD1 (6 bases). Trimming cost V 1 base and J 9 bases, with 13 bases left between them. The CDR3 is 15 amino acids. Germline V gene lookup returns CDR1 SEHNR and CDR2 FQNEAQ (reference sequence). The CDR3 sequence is CASSLGGGDGSPLHF. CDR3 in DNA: TGTGCCAGCAGCTTAGGCGGGGGCGACGGTTCACCCCTCCACTTT.